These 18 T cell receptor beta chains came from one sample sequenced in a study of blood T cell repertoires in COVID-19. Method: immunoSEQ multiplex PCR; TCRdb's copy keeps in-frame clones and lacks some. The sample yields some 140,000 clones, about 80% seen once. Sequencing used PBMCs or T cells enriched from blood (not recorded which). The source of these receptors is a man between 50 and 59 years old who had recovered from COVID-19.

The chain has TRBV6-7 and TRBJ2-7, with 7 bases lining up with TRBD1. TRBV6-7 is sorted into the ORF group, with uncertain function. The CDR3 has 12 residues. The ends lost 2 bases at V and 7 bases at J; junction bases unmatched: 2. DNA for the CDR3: TGTGCCAGCAGTTACCAGGGGGAGGAGCAGTACTTC. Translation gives CASSYQGEEQYF.

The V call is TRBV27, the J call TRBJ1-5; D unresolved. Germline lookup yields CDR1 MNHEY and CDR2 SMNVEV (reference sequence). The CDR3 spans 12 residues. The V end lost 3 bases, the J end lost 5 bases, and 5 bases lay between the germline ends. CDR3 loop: CASSLRDQPQHF. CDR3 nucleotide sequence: TGTGCCAGCAGTTTGCGTGATCAGCCCCAGCATTTT.

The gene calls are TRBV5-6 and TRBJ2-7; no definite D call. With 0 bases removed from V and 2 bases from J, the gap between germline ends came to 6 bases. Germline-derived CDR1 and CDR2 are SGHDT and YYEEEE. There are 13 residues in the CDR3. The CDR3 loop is CASSLGLPYEQYF. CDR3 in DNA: TGTGCCAGCAGCTTGGGACTCCCCTACGAGCAGTACTTC.

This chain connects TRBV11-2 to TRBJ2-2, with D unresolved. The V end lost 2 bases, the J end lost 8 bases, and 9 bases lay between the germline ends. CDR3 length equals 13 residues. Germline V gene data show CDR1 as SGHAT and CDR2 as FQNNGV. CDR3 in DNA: TGTGCCAGCAGCTTACGGGTTCGTGGGGAGCTGTTTTTT. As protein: CASSLRVRGELFF.

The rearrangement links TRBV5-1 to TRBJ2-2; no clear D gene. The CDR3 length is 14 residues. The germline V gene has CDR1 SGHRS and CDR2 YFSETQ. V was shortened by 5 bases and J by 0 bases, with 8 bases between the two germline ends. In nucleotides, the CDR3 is TGCGCCAGCAGGCCTACAGCGAACACCGGGGAGCTGTTTTTT. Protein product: CASRPTANTGELFF.

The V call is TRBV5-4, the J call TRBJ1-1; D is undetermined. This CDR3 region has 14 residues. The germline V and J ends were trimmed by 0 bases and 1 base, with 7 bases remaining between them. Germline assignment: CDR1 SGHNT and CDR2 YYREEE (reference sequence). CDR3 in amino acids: CASSLGTENTEAFF. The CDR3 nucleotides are TGTGCCAGCAGCTTGGGTACAGAGAACACTGAAGCTTTCTTT.

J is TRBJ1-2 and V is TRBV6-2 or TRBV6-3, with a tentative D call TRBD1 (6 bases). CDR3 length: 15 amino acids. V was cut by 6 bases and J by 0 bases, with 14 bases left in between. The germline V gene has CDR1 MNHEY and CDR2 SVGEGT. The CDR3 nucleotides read TGTGCCAGCAGCGAGACAGGTTCGACTAACTATGGCTACACCTTC. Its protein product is CASSETGSTNYGYTF.

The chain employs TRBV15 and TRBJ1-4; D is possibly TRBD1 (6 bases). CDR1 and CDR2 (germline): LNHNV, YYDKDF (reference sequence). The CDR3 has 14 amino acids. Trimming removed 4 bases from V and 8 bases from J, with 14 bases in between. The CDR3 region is CATSTRQEKEKLFF. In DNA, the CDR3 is TGTGCCACCAGCACCCGACAGGAAAAGGAAAAACTGTTTTTT.

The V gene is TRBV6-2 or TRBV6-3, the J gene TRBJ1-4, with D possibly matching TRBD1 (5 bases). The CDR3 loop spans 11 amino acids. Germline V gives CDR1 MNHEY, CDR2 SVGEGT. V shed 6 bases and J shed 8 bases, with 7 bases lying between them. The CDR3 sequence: CASSRQEKLFF. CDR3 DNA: TGTGCCAGCAGCAGACAGGAAAAACTGTTTTTT.

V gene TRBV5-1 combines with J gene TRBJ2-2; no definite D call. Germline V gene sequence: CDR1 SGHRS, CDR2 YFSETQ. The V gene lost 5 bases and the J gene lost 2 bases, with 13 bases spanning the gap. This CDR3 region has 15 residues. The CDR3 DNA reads TGCGCCAGCAGAGAATGGGCTATTAACACCGGGGAGCTGTTTTTT. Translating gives CASREWAINTGELFF.

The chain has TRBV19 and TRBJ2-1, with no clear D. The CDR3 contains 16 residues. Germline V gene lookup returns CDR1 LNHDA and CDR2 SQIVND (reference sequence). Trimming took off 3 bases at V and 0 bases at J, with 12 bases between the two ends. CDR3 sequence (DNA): TGTGCCAGTAGTATCTGGGCCCTGAGCTCCTACAATGAGCAGTTCTTC. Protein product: CASSIWALSSYNEQFF. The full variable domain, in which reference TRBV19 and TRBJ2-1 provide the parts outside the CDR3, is DGGITQSPKYLFRKEGQNVTLSCEQNLNHDAMYWYRQDPGQGLRLIYYSQIVNDFQKGDIAEGYSVSREKKESFPLTVTSAQKNPTAFYLCASSIWALSSYNEQFFGPGTRLTVL.

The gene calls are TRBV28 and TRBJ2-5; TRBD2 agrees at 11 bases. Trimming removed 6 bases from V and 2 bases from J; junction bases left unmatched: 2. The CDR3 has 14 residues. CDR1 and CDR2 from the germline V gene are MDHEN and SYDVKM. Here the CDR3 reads CASRASGGQETQYF. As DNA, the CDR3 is TGTGCCAGCAGGGCTAGCGGGGGGCAAGAGACCCAGTACTTC.

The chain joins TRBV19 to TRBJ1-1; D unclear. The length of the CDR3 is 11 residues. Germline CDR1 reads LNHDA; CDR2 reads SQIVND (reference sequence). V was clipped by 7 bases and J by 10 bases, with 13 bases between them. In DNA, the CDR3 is TGTGCCAGTAAGTCGGGCCGGGGAGCTTTCTTT. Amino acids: CASKSGRGAFF.

CDR3 sequence (DNA): TGTGCCAGCAGCTACAGGGGTGGGGATGAGCAGTTCTTC. Its protein product is CASSYRGGDEQFF. V and J are TRBV7-3 and TRBJ2-1, with 7 bases lining up with TRBD1. Germline trimming cut 4 bases from V and 8 bases from J; bases unmatched to any gene: 5. This CDR3 spans 13 amino acids. The germline V gene encodes CDR1 SGHTA and CDR2 FQGTGA.

The CDR3 loop reads CASSLVGLEMNTEAFF. The CDR3 DNA reads TGCGCCAGCAGCTTGGTGGGCCTCGAAATGAACACTGAAGCTTTCTTT. The rearrangement uses TRBV5-1 and TRBJ1-1; D unclear. V was clipped by 0 bases and J by 0 bases, with 12 bases between them. From germline, CDR1 is SGHRS and CDR2 YFSETQ. This CDR3 is built from 16 residues.

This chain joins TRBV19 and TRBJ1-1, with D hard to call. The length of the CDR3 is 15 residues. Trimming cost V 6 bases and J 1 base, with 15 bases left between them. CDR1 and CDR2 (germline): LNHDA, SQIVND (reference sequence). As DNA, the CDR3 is TGTGCCAGTAGCATACATTCGGCGGGGAACACTGAAGCTTTCTTT. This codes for CASSIHSAGNTEAFF.

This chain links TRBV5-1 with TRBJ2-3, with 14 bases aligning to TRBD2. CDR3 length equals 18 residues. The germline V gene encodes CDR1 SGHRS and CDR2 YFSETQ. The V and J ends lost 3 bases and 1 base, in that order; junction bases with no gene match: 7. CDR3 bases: TGCGCCAGCAGCTCCGGGACTAGCGGGGGAAGGGGCACAGATACGCAGTATTTT. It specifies CASSSGTSGGRGTDTQYF. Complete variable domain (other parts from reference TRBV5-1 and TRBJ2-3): KAGVTQTPRYLIKTRGQQVTLSCSPISGHRSVSWYQQTPGQGLQFLFEYFSETQRNKGNFPGRFSGRQFSNSRSEMNVSTLELGDSALYLCASSSGTSGGRGTDTQYFGPGTRLTVL.

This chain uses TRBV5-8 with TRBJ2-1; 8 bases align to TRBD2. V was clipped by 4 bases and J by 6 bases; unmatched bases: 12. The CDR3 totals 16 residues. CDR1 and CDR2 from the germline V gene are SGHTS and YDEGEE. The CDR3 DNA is TGTGCCAGCAGCCACCAGGACGAGCGGGGGCGCAATGAGCAGTTCTTC. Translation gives CASSHQDERGRNEQFF. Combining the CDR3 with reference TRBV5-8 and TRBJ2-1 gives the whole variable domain EAGVTQSPTHLIKTRGQQATLRCSPISGHTSVYWYQQALGLGLQFLLWYDEGEERNRGNFPPRFSGRQFPNYSSELNVNALELEDSALYLCASSHQDERGRNEQFFGPGTRLTVL.